Below are 25 T cell receptor beta chains sequenced from a single sample in a study of Graves' ophthalmopathy and Graves' hyperthyroidism. TCR beta CDR3 regions were amplified from RNA transcripts. The library came from an HTBI-primed first-round RT-PCR and a second-round multiplex PCR. Each CDR3 protein gets one entry after TCRdb re-called the multiplex PCR reads with MiXCR. The table has approximately 700,000 distinct CDR3 sequences, 40% seen once. The sequenced sample was peripheral blood. The receptors were sampled from an adult man with Graves' ophthalmopathy.

This clonotype was seen repeatedly, ten times or more. The gene calls are TRBV15 and TRBJ1-4, with 11 bases matching TRBD1. V shed 0 bases and J 8 bases; nucleotides not matched to a gene: 8. The CDR3 runs 17 residues. Germline V gene data show CDR1 as LNHNV and CDR2 as YYDKDF (reference sequence). The CDR3 nucleotides read TGTGCCACCAGCAGAGATCGGTGGGGGACAGGGGGGGAAAAACTGTTTTTT. It is translated as CATSRDRWGTGGEKLFF.

Points on this clonotype: Since a much larger clone is just one base distant, this may be a read error. CDR3 amino acids: CGSSAGILSETQYF. As DNA, the CDR3 is TGTGGCAGCAGCGCCGGGATCTTATCGGAGACCCAGTACTTC. The V and J genes are TRBV9 and TRBJ2-5; TRBD2 is a possible D gene (5 bases). CDR3 size: 14 residues. Germline loops: CDR1 SGDLS, CDR2 YYNGEE.

The chain has TRBV7-8 and TRBJ1-6; 7 positions match TRBD1. Trimming at V came to 0 bases and at J to 7 bases, leaving 6 bases not matched to a gene. The CDR3 spans 16 residues. Germline V gene lookup returns CDR1 SGHVS and CDR2 FQNEAQ. The CDR3 DNA sequence: TGTGCCAGCAGCTTAGCCGCCCGACAGGGAAATTCACCCCTCCACTTT. Its protein product is CASSLAARQGNSPLHF.

V usage is TRBV3-1 and J usage is TRBJ1-2; D gene ambiguous. CDR1 is LGHDT, CDR2 YNNKEL, per germline (reference sequence). With 5 bases removed from V and 6 bases from J, the gap between germline ends came to 13 bases. This CDR3 region has 13 residues. This CDR3 reads CASSDRTEDGYTF. DNA for the CDR3: TGTGCCAGCAGCGACCGAACAGAGGATGGCTACACCTTC.

This clonotype was seen at least ten times. The CDR3 bases are TGTGCCAGCACCCGGTCGACTGAAGCTTTCTTT. This encodes CASTRSTEAFF. V gene TRBV7-8 combines with J gene TRBJ1-1; unclear D gene. The CDR3 sequence is 11 residues long. V gave up 7 bases and J gave up 5 bases, with 8 bases separating them. The germline V gene encodes CDR1 SGHVS and CDR2 FQNEAQ.

The gene calls are TRBV20-1 and TRBJ1-1; no definite D call. The CDR3 extends over 10 amino acids. V lost 0 bases, J lost 7 bases, and 3 bases lay in between. Germline values: CDR1 DFQATT, CDR2 SNEGSKA (reference sequence). For the CDR3, the DNA is TGCAGTGCTAGAGACAATGAAGCTTTCTTT. It specifies CSARDNEAFF.

This clonotype was seen a handful of times. The rearrangement joins TRBV7-2 to TRBJ1-2; 7 nucleotides match TRBD1. Germline V gene lookup returns CDR1 SGHTA and CDR2 FQGNSA. After removal of 6 bases from V and 4 bases from J, the junction contained 11 bases not matched to a gene. The CDR3 loop spans 15 amino acids. CDR3 amino acids: CASSLGQRLGYGYTF. For the CDR3, the DNA is TGTGCCAGCAGTTTGGGACAGAGGCTGGGCTATGGCTACACCTTC.

The chain links TRBV29-1 to TRBJ2-5; 12 bases fit TRBD1. CDR3 length equals 14 residues. The J segment lost 5 bases and the V segment lost 4 bases, leaving 5 bases of the junction unmatched. Germline V CDR1 and CDR2: SQVTM, ANQGSEA. The CDR3 coding sequence is TGCAGCGTTGCCGGGACAGGGGGCTTCGAGACCCAGTACTTC. It specifies CSVAGTGGFETQYF.

The V and J genes are TRBV7-6 and TRBJ2-7, with 11 bases identical to TRBD2. There are 16 residues in the CDR3. Germline V gene data show CDR1 as SGHVS and CDR2 as FNYEAQ. Trimming cost V 5 bases and J 5 bases; bases outside gene matches: 11. The CDR3 sequence: CASSQVVAGGPHEQYF. DNA of the CDR3: TGTGCCAGCAGCCAAGTTGTAGCGGGAGGGCCCCACGAGCAGTACTTC.

The chain couples TRBV6-4 to TRBJ1-6, with D unresolved. CDR1 MRHNA and CDR2 SNTAGT come from the germline V gene. Trimming cost V 6 bases and J 5 bases, with 14 bases left between them. The length of the CDR3 is 15 residues. Here the CDR3 DNA reads TGTGCCAGCAGCCCGTACGACGGACATAATTCACCCCTCCACTTT. The encoded protein is CASSPYDGHNSPLHF.

This clonotype has more than one count but fewer than ten. The chain has TRBV5-4 and TRBJ2-7; the D is unclear. The CDR3 covers 14 residues. Trimming pared 0 bases from V and 2 bases from J, leaving 9 bases between. CDR1 and CDR2 from the germline V gene are SGHNT and YYREEE (reference sequence). This CDR3 reads CASSLGGEPYEQYF. In nucleotides, the CDR3 is TGTGCCAGCAGCTTGGGCGGAGAACCCTACGAGCAGTACTTC.

This clonotype was counted at least ten times. Germline is not matched at one junction end, which may reflect a read error. The rearrangement joins TRBV24-1 to TRBJ1-5, with a tentative D call TRBD1 (5 bases). CDR1 and CDR2 from the germline V gene are KGHDR and SFDVKD. The CDR3 spans 15 residues. In nucleotides, the CDR3 is TGTGCCAGCAGTCCCACGGGGGAAGGCAATCAGCCCCAGCATTTT. It codes for CASSPTGEGNQPQHF.

V and J are TRBV7-9 and TRBJ1-2; D call uncertain. Germline V gene sequence: CDR1 SEHNR, CDR2 FQNEAQ (reference sequence). The CDR3 loop spans 13 amino acids. V dropped 5 bases and J dropped 4 bases, with 11 bases sitting between them. CDR3 residues: CASSQLGFYGYTF. CDR3 in DNA: TGTGCCAGCAGCCAATTAGGTTTCTATGGCTACACCTTC.

This clonotype was counted many times. This chain links TRBV29-1 with TRBJ2-7; TRBD2 matches at 9 bases. Trimming took 0 bases from V and 3 from J; bases not matched to a gene: 6. Germline V gene lookup returns CDR1 SQVTM and CDR2 ANQGSEA. This CDR3 is 15 amino acids long. The CDR3 bases are TGCAGCGTTGAAGATCCGACTAGCGGATACTACGAGCAGTACTTC. It codes for CSVEDPTSGYYEQYF.

The chain carries TRBV11-2 and TRBJ2-5, with 7 bases lining up with TRBD1. Trimming at V came to 5 bases and at J to 2 bases, leaving 17 bases not matched to a gene. In germline, CDR1 is SGHAT, CDR2 FQNNGV. This CDR3 is 18 amino acids long. CDR3 DNA sequence: TGTGCCAGCAGCCAAGACCGGCGACAGGGAAGACGGCAAGAGACCCAGTACTTC. Protein: CASSQDRRQGRRQETQYF.

Ten or more counts support this clonotype. The rearrangement joins TRBV7-9 to TRBJ2-6; D is undetermined. The CDR3 spans 15 residues. CDR1 is SEHNR, CDR2 FQNEAQ, per germline (reference sequence). The V end lost 4 bases, the J end lost 0 bases, and 7 bases lay between the germline ends. The DNA for the CDR3 is TGTGCCAGCAGCTCACGGAGCTCTGGGGCCAACGTCCTGACTTTC. Translating it yields CASSSRSSGANVLTF. The whole variable domain, remainder taken from reference TRBV7-9 and TRBJ2-6, is DTGVSQNPRHKITKRGQNVTFRCDPISEHNRLYWYRQTLGQGPEFLTYFQNEAQLEKSRLLSDRFSAERPKGSFSTLEIQRTEQGDSAMYLCASSSRSSGANVLTFGAGSRLTVL.

The chain employs TRBV7-9 and TRBJ2-5; a weak D match, TRBD1 (5 bases). CDR3 size: 13 residues. V was trimmed by 5 bases and J by 3 bases, leaving 10 bases between them. The germline V gene encodes CDR1 SEHNR and CDR2 FQNEAQ (reference sequence). CDR3 coding DNA: TGTGCCAGCAGCAAGGACACAGAAGAGACCCAGTACTTC. Protein product: CASSKDTEETQYF.

This clonotype was found many times. The chain joins TRBV29-1 to TRBJ2-3; D not resolved. The CDR3 runs to 11 residues. The V and J ends lost 6 bases and 6 bases respectively, with 10 bases between them. Germline CDR1 SQVTM, CDR2 ANQGSEA. The CDR3 here is CSVARLDTQYF. The CDR3, as DNA: TGCAGCGTGGCCCGTCTGGATACGCAGTATTTT.

This clonotype was seen repeatedly, ten times or more. V usage is TRBV7-9 and J usage is TRBJ2-5, with TRBD2 identical over 13 bases. Germline CDR1 reads SEHNR; CDR2 reads FQNEAQ (reference sequence). The CDR3 sequence is 15 residues long. The ends lost 4 bases at V and 5 bases at J; junction bases unmatched: 4. The CDR3 loop reads CASSSGTSGMETQYF. DNA of the CDR3: TGTGCCAGCAGCTCCGGGACTAGCGGGATGGAGACCCAGTACTTC.

This clonotype was picked up many times. CDR3 DNA sequence: TGTGCCAGCACCAGTGGGGGGAACACTGAAGCTTTCTTT. Translated: CASTSGGNTEAFF. V usage is TRBV12-3 or TRBV12-4 and J usage is TRBJ1-1, with a tentative D call TRBD1 (5 bases). Trimming took 7 bases from V and 1 from J, leaving 10 bases between them. The CDR3 sequence is 13 residues long.

The chain joins TRBV12-3 or TRBV12-4 to TRBJ2-6; a weak D match, TRBD1 (5 bases). The CDR3 contains 16 residues. Trimming pared 3 bases from V and 1 base from J, leaving 10 bases between. CDR3 nucleotides: TGTGCCAGCAGTTTTGTAGGGGTTTCTGGGGCCAACGTCCTGACTTTC. It encodes CASSFVGVSGANVLTF.

V usage is TRBV29-1 and J usage is TRBJ2-5, with 8 nucleotides matching TRBD1. V was clipped by 7 bases and J by 5 bases; unmatched bases: 9. The CDR3 contains 13 residues. Germline V lookup: CDR1 SQVTM, CDR2 ANQGSEA. This CDR3 reads CSGDPGTGETQYF. The CDR3 DNA reads as TGCAGCGGTGACCCCGGGACAGGCGAGACCCAGTACTTC.

This clonotype was picked up many times. CDR3 sequence reads: CASSSAGGAGAFF. CDR3 DNA sequence: TGTGCCAGCAGCTCGGCGGGCGGGGCAGGAGCTTTCTTT. The chain is built from TRBV14 and TRBJ1-1; TRBD1 is a possible D gene (5 bases). The CDR3 is made up of 13 amino acids. Trimming left V 5 bases short and J 10 bases short, with 17 bases between. The germline gives CDR1 SGHDN, CDR2 FVKESK.

Many counts were recorded for this clonotype. The V call is TRBV12-3 or TRBV12-4, the J call TRBJ1-2, with 10 bases aligning to TRBD1. The CDR3 has 13 amino acids. The J segment lost 5 bases and the V segment lost 5 bases, leaving 2 bases of the junction unmatched. The CDR3 reads CASSTGQGYGYTF. The DNA of the CDR3 is TGTGCCAGCAGTACGGGACAGGGGTATGGCTACACCTTC.

In its sample, this clonotype was seen once. The rearrangement joins TRBV9 to TRBJ1-3; D uncertain. Germline-derived CDR1 and CDR2 are SGDLS and YYNGEE. V lost 4 bases to trimming and J lost 3 bases, with 14 bases between them. CDR3 length equals 15 residues. The DNA for the CDR3 is TGTGCCAGCAGCCAAGGACCAGGTTTTGGAAACACCATATATTTT. It specifies CASSQGPGFGNTIYF.